Below, 14 T cell receptor beta chains from the same sample are listed, as sequenced in a study of T cell responses to AZD1222 COVID-19 vaccine. The protocol was immunoSEQ multiplex PCR, while the TCRdb copy is restricted to in-frame clones and leaves out a portion. The table includes around 140,000 clones, over 85% detected once. Material: peripheral blood, obtained on day 0 of AZD1222 vaccination. The receptors were sampled from an adult in good health.

The chain's CDR3 is CASSPIPYRGQYEKLFF. Here the CDR3 DNA reads TGTGCCAGCAGTCCAATACCTTACAGGGGGCAATATGAAAAACTGTTTTTT. This sequence joins TRBV28 and TRBJ1-4; TRBD1 matches 9 bases. Germline V gene lookup returns CDR1 MDHEN and CDR2 SYDVKM. CDR3 length: 17 amino acids. The junction had 13 bases not matched to a gene; V was cut back by 5 bases and J by 6 bases. Complete variable domain (other parts from reference TRBV28 and TRBJ1-4): DVKVTQSSRYLVKRTGEKVFLECVQDMDHENMFWYRQDPGLGLRLIYFSYDVKMKEKGDIPEGYSVSREKKERFSLILESASTNQTSMYLCASSPIPYRGQYEKLFFGSGTQLSVL.

This clone has a handful of counts. The rearrangement links TRBV30 to TRBJ2-7, with 7 positions matching TRBD1. CDR1 is GTSNPN, CDR2 SVGIG, per germline (reference sequence). V was pared by 3 bases and J by 3 bases, with 8 bases of the junction left unmatched. The CDR3 is 14 amino acids. The CDR3, as DNA: TGTGCCTGGAGGCCGGGACAGTTCTTCTACGAGCAGTACTTC. It is translated as CAWRPGQFFYEQYF.

This chain links TRBV28 with TRBJ1-5, with D uncertain. The length of the CDR3 is 15 residues. Trimming took off 0 bases at V and 2 bases at J, with 8 bases between the two ends. The germline gives CDR1 MDHEN, CDR2 SYDVKM. CDR3 in amino acids: CASSLWVNGNQPQHF. CDR3 DNA: TGTGCCAGCAGTTTATGGGTAAACGGCAATCAGCCCCAGCATTTT.

The V and J genes are TRBV5-4 and TRBJ2-5; D is unclear. The CDR3 length is 14 residues. Germline V gives CDR1 SGHNT, CDR2 YYREEE (reference sequence). The ends were cut back, 0 bases at V and 3 bases at J, with 9 bases in the middle. The DNA for the CDR3 is TGTGCCAGCAGCTTGGATATAGGTGAAGAGACCCAGTACTTC. It translates to CASSLDIGEETQYF. Full variable domain (outside the CDR3, taken from reference TRBV5-4 and TRBJ2-5): ETGVTQSPTHLIKTRGQQVTLRCSSQSGHNTVSWYQQALGQGPQFIFQYYREEENGRGNFPPRFSGLQFPNYSSELNVNALELDDSALYLCASSLDIGEETQYFGPGTRLLVL.

This clone has just a few counts. V and J are TRBV11-1 and TRBJ1-1; TRBD1 is a possible D gene (6 bases). This CDR3 has 16 residues. Germline CDR1 SGHAT, CDR2 FQDESV (reference sequence). V was trimmed by 6 bases and J by 7 bases, leaving 24 bases between them. The CDR3 DNA sequence: TGTGCCAGCAGACCACGGGACACTCGACTTCGGGATGAAGCTTTCTTT. Translating gives CASRPRDTRLRDEAFF. Full variable domain (rest looked up from reference TRBV11-1 and TRBJ1-1): EAEVAQSPRYKITEKSQAVAFWCDPISGHATLYWYRQILGQGPELLVQFQDESVVDDSQLPKDRFSAERLKGVDSTLKIQPAELGDSAMYLCASRPRDTRLRDEAFFGQGTRLTVV.

V usage is TRBV7-2 and J usage is TRBJ2-3, with 11 bases matching TRBD2. Germline assignment: CDR1 SGHTA and CDR2 FQGNSA. The V segment lost 4 bases and the J segment 0 bases; nucleotides outside the gene matches: 9. This CDR3 is built from 18 residues. This chain's CDR3 is CASSSPSGGRSSTDTQYF. The CDR3 DNA reads as TGTGCCAGCAGCTCCCCTAGCGGGGGGCGATCTAGCACAGATACGCAGTATTTT.

The J gene is TRBJ1-2, the V gene TRBV20-1; D unresolved. V lost 6 bases to trimming and J lost 6 bases, with 5 bases between them. Germline V CDR1 and CDR2: DFQATT, SNEGSKA (reference sequence). The CDR3 totals 9 residues. For the CDR3, the DNA is TGCAGTGCCCCGAATGGCTACACCTTC. Protein sequence: CSAPNGYTF.

The gene calls are TRBV11-2 and TRBJ1-2, with D maybe TRBD1 (6 bases). Trimming took 5 bases from V and 6 from J, leaving 7 bases between them. CDR3 length: 11 amino acids. Germline lookup yields CDR1 SGHAT and CDR2 FQNNGV. The CDR3 nucleotides are TGTGCCAGCAGCGCAGGGGATGGCTACACCTTC. It specifies CASSAGDGYTF.

This chain links TRBV28 with TRBJ1-2; 7 bases agree with TRBD1. This CDR3 has 13 residues. The germline gives CDR1 MDHEN, CDR2 SYDVKM. The V gene end was trimmed by 6 bases and the J gene end by 4 bases; junction bases not matched to a gene: 5. In DNA, the CDR3 is TGTGCCAGCAGCTTGGGACAGTTCTATGGCTACACCTTC. Amino acid sequence: CASSLGQFYGYTF.

The rearrangement links TRBV7-9 to TRBJ1-1, with D tentatively TRBD1 (5 bases). In germline, CDR1 is SEHNR, CDR2 FQNEAQ (reference sequence). This CDR3 is built from 15 residues. V shed 1 base and J shed 2 bases, with 11 bases lying between them. The CDR3 sequence is CASSLVVGQNTEAFF. In nucleotides, the CDR3 is TGTGCCAGCAGCTTAGTAGTAGGACAAAACACTGAAGCTTTCTTT.

In its sample, this clone was seen a few times. This rearrangement joins TRBV5-8 to TRBJ1-2, with no clear D. Germline V CDR1 and CDR2: SGHTS, YDEGEE. V was trimmed by 2 bases and J by 8 bases, leaving 19 bases between them. CDR3 length: 15 amino acids. The CDR3 loop reads CASSFSGRQREGYTF. In nucleotides, the CDR3 is TGTGCCAGCAGCTTTTCGGGCAGGCAGCGCGAGGGCTACACCTTC. Full variable domain (missing parts from reference TRBV5-8 and TRBJ1-2): EAGVTQSPTHLIKTRGQQATLRCSPISGHTSVYWYQQALGLGLQFLLWYDEGEERNRGNFPPRFSGRQFPNYSSELNVNALELEDSALYLCASSFSGRQREGYTFGSGTRLTVV.

The J gene is TRBJ1-5, the V gene TRBV27; possible D gene TRBD1, 6 bases. Trimming shortened V by 5 bases and J by 2 bases, and 25 bases separated the two germline ends. CDR1 and CDR2 (germline): MNHEY, SMNVEV (reference sequence). CDR3 length equals 19 residues. Here the CDR3 reads CASSRRGVSGGRGNQPQHF. The CDR3 region has the DNA TGTGCCAGCAGTAGGCGTGGGGTTTCTGGGGGCCGAGGCAATCAGCCCCAGCATTTT.

The V call is TRBV7-8, the J call TRBJ2-7; 9 bases fit TRBD2. The V gene end was trimmed by 1 base and the J gene end by 3 bases; junction bases not matched to a gene: 4. CDR1 is SGHVS and CDR2 is FQNEAQ in the germline V gene. The length of the CDR3 is 15 residues. Here the CDR3 DNA reads TGTGCCAGCAGCTTAGTAGCGGGAGTGGTCTACGAGCAGTACTTC. Residues: CASSLVAGVVYEQYF. Supplemented by reference TRBV7-8 and TRBJ2-7, the full variable domain reads GAGVSQSPRYKVAKRGQDVALRCDPISGHVSLFWYQQALGQGPEFLTYFQNEAQLDKSGLPSDRFFAERPEGSVSTLKIQRTQQEDSAVYLCASSLVAGVVYEQYFGPGTRLTVT.

The rearrangement joins TRBV13 to TRBJ1-1; D unclear. With 3 bases removed from V and 2 bases from J, the gap between germline ends came to 13 bases. The CDR3 extends over 15 amino acids. CDR1 and CDR2 (germline): PRHDT, FYEKMQ (reference sequence). The CDR3 nucleotides read TGTGCCAGCAGCTTCGGGCGGATTGCAAACACTGAAGCTTTCTTT. Translating gives CASSFGRIANTEAFF.